This TCR beta chain is from a study of T cell responses to AZD1222 COVID-19 vaccine. This clone was recorded a few times. What it binds is unknown. Whole-study findings and limits: Targeting of unmutated variant regions was reportedly seen in nearly half of spike-specific TCRs. Seropositivity was recorded at baseline in only 5 or 6 AZD1222 recipients. Breadth and depth of Spike-specific TCRs rose after two AZD1222 doses. Mapped onto spike, vaccine-associated CD4 TCRs spanned it and were dominant at 160-218 and 743-854.

Trimming cost V 4 bases and J 2 bases, with 14 bases left between them. CDR3 length: 15 residues. From germline, CDR1 is LNHDA and CDR2 SQIVND (reference sequence). The table came from immunoSEQ multiplex PCR; TCRdb's copy has only in-frame clones and leaves some out. The sample includes around 79,000 clones, about 85% of them seen just once. This receptor was taken from an adult in good health. The source material was peripheral blood, sampled on day 0 of AZD1222 vaccination. This sequence joins TRBV19 and TRBJ1-2; D gene uncertain. CDR3 sequence (DNA): TGTGCCAGTAGTACGACCTCCCGGGAGAACTATGGCTACACCTTC. Amino acids: CASSTTSRENYGYTF.